A selection of T cell receptor beta chains follows, all from one sample in a study of T cell responses to AZD1222 COVID-19 vaccine. TCRdb's table, derived via immunoSEQ multiplex PCR, lists solely in-frame clones and lacks some. The table has 35,000 to 50,000 clones, about four fifths seen once. Here the sequenced sample was peripheral blood, taken 28 days after the second dose of the MenACWY control vaccine. These TCRs come from an adult who received the MenACWY meningococcal vaccine as a control. Each CDR3 is given with its conserved first and last residue. D genes are given only for firm matches. Clone size is shown for a subset of rows, as once, few, many or a class of expanded clone.

abundance	j_gene	v_gene	d_gene	len	CDR3nt	CDR3aa
.	TRBJ1-1	TRBV28	.	15	TGTGCCAGCAGCATCTTTTCGGGAGGGGACACTGAAGCTTTCTTT	CASSIFSGGDTEAFF
.	TRBJ2-3	TRBV14	.	15	TGTGCCAGCAGCCGGAAAGGGGAGTGGGCAGATACGCAGTATTTT	CASSRKGEWADTQYF
.	TRBJ2-7	TRBV6-5	TRBD2	15	TGTGCCAGCAGGCGCGGCGGGAGGACTGGGGACGAGCAGTACTTC	CASRRGGRTGDEQYF
.	TRBJ1-3	TRBV10-2	.	12	TGCGCCAGCTCCATGGCTGGAAACACCATATATTTT	CASSMAGNTIYF
few	TRBJ2-3	TRBV28	.	10	TGTGTTGTAAACGCGGATACGCAGTATTTT	CVVNADTQYF
few	TRBJ2-2	TRBV14	TRBD2	14	TGTGCCAGCAGCCCTAGAGCGGGGACCGGGGAGCTGTTTTTT	CASSPRAGTGELFF
.	TRBJ1-2	TRBV3-1/TRBV3-2	.	15	TGTGCCAGCAGCCAAGGGTCTGCAGGGAACTATGGCTACACCTTC	CASSQGSAGNYGYTF
.	TRBJ1-3	TRBV11-2	.	16	TGTGCCAGCAGCTTAGAACAGGCGGTTTCTGGAAACACCATATATTTT	CASSLEQAVSGNTIYF
.	TRBJ2-1	TRBV27	.	15	TGTGCCAGCAGTCCGGGACACGTCGCCTACAATGAGCAGTTCTTC	CASSPGHVAYNEQFF
.	TRBJ2-3	TRBV5-1	TRBD1	16	TGCGCCAGCAGCCCGGGACAGCCAGTAAGCACAGATACGCAGTATTTT	CASSPGQPVSTDTQYF